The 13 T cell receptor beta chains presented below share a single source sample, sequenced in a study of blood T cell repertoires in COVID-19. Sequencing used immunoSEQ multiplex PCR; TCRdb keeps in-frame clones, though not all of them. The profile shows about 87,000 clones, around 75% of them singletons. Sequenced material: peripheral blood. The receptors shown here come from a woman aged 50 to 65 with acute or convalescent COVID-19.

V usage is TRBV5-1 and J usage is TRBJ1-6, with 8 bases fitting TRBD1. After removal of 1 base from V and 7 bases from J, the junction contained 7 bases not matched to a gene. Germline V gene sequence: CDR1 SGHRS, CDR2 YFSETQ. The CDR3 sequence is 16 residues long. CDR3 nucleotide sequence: TGCGCCAGCAGCTTGCGGACAACAGGGGGAAATTCACCCCTCCACTTT. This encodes CASSLRTTGGNSPLHF.

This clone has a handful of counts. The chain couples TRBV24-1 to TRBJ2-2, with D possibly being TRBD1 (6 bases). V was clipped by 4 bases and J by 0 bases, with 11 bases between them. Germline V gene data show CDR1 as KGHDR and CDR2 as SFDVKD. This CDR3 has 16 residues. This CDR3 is CATSDLGHANTGELFF. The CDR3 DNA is TGTGCCACCAGTGACCTGGGACACGCGAACACCGGGGAGCTGTTTTTT.

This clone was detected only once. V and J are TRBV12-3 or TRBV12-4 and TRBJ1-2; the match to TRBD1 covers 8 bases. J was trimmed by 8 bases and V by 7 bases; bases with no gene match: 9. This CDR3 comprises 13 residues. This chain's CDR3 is CASTRTGRFGYTF. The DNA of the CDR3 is TGTGCCAGCACCAGGACAGGGCGGTTCGGCTACACCTTC.

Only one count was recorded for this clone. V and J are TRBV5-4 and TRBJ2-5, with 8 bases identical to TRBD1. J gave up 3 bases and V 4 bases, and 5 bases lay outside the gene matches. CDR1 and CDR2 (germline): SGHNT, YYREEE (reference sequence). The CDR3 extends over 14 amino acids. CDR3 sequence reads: CASSPTGAKETQYF. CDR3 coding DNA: TGTGCCAGCAGCCCGACAGGGGCAAAAGAGACCCAGTACTTC. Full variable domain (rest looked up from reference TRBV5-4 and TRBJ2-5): ETGVTQSPTHLIKTRGQQVTLRCSSQSGHNTVSWYQQALGQGPQFIFQYYREEENGRGNFPPRFSGLQFPNYSSELNVNALELDDSALYLCASSPTGAKETQYFGPGTRLLVL.

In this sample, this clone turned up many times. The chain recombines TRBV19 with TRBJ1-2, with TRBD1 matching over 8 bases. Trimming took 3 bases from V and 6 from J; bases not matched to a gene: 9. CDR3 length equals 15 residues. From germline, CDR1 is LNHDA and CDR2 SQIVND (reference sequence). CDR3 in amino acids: CASSIRDRRSNGYTF. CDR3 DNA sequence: TGTGCCAGTAGTATCCGGGACAGGAGGTCGAATGGCTACACCTTC.

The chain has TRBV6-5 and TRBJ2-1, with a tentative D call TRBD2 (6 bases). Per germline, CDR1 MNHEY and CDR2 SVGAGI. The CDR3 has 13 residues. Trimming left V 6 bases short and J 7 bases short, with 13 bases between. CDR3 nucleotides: TGTGCCAGCAGCTTGGCAGGAGGGAATGAGCAGTTCTTC. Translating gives CASSLAGGNEQFF.

CDR3 nucleotide sequence: TGTGCCAGCAGCCCCTCGAGAGTGTCCTACGAGCAGTACTTC. Protein sequence: CASSPSRVSYEQYF. The genes are TRBV9 and TRBJ2-7; D is uncertain. Between the trimmed V and J ends, which lost 4 bases and 1 base, there was a span of 12 bases. There are 14 residues in the CDR3. CDR1 is SGDLS and CDR2 is YYNGEE in the germline V gene. The complete variable domain, with remaining parts taken from reference TRBV9 and TRBJ2-7, reads DSGVTQTPKHLITATGQRVTLRCSPRSGDLSVYWYQQSLDQGLQFLIQYYNGEERAKGNILERFSAQQFPDLHSELNLSSLELGDSALYFCASSPSRVSYEQYFGPGTRLTVT.

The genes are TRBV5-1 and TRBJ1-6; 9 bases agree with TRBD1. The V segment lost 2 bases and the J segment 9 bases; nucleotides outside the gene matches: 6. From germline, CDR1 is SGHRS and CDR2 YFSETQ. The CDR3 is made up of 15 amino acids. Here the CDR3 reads CASSLGGTGSSPLHF. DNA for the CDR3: TGCGCCAGCAGCTTAGGTGGGACAGGGAGTTCACCCCTCCACTTT.

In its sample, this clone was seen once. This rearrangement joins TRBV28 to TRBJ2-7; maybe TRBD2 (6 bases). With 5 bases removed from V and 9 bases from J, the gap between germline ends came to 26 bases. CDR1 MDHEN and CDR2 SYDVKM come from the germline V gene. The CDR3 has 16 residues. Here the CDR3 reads CASSPSGGSGVKGQYF. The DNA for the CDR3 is TGTGCCAGCAGTCCTTCAGGCGGGTCGGGGGTCAAAGGGCAGTACTTC. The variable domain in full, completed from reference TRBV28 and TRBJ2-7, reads DVKVTQSSRYLVKRTGEKVFLECVQDMDHENMFWYRQDPGLGLRLIYFSYDVKMKEKGDIPEGYSVSREKKERFSLILESASTNQTSMYLCASSPSGGSGVKGQYFGPGTRLTVT.

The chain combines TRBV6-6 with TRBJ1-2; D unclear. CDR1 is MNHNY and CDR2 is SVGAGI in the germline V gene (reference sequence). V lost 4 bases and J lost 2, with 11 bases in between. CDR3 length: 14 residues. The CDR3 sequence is CASSSNSNNYGYTF. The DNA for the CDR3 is TGTGCCAGCAGTTCTAACAGCAACAACTATGGCTACACCTTC.

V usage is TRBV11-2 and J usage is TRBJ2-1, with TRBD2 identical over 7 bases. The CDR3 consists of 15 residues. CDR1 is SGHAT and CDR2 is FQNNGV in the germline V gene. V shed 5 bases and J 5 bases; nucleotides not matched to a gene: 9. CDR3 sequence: CASSPSGLADNEQFF. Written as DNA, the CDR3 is TGTGCCAGCAGCCCGAGCGGGCTAGCGGACAATGAGCAGTTCTTC.

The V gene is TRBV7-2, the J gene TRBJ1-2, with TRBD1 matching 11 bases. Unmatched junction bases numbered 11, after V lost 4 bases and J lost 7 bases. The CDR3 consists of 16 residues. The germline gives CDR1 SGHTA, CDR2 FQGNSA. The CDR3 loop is CASSSRSGQGAGGYTF. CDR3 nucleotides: TGTGCCAGCAGCTCGCGCTCCGGACAGGGGGCCGGTGGCTACACCTTC. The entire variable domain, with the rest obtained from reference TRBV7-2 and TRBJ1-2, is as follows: GAGVSQSPSNKVTEKGKDVELRCDPISGHTALYWYRQSLGQGLEFLIYFQGNSAPDKSGLPSDRFSAERTGGSVSTLTIQRTQQEDSAVYLCASSSRSGQGAGGYTFGSGTRLTVV.

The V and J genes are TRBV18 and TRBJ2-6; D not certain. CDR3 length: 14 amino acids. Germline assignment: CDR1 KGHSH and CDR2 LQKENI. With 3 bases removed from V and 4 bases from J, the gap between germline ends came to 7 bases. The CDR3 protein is CASSPPVGANVLTF. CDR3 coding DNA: TGTGCCAGCTCACCTCCAGTCGGGGCCAACGTCCTGACTTTC.